This entry concerns a single T cell receptor beta chain. The record originates from a study of blood T cell repertoires in COVID-19. After removal of 3 bases from V and 2 bases from J, the junction contained 5 bases not matched to a gene. Germline V gene data show CDR1 as SGDLS and CDR2 as YYNGEE. The CDR3 runs 14 residues. Profiled with immunoSEQ multiplex PCR; TCRdb holds only in-frame clones, not every one. This sample yields some 290,000 clones, of which roughly 87% are seen a single time; over 2% belongs to the top ten. The rearrangement links TRBV9 to TRBJ2-7; 7 bases align to TRBD1. Sequenced input: peripheral blood. This clonotype was obtained from a woman aged 45 to 65 who had recovered from COVID-19. The CDR3 nucleotides are TGTGCCAGCAGCGCCCGGGACAGCGCCTACGAGCAGTACTTC. Its translation is CASSARDSAYEQYF.